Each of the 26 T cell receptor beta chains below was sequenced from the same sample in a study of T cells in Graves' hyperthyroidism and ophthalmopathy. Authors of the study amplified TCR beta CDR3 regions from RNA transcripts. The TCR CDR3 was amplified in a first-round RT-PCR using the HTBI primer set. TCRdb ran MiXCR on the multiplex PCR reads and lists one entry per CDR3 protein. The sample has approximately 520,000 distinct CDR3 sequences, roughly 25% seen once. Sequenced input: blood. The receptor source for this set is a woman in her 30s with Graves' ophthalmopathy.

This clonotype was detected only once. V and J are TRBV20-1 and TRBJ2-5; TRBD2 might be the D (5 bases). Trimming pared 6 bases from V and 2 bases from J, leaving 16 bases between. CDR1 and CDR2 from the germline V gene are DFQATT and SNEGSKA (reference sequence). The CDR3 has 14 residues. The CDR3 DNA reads TGCAGTGCGTTGAGGACTGGGCGGCAAGAGACCCAGTACTTC. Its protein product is CSALRTGRQETQYF.

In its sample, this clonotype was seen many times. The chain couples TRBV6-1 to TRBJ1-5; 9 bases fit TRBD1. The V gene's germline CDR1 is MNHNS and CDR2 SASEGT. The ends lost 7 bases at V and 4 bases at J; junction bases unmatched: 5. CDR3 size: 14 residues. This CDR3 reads CASTTTGGNQPQHF. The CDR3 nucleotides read TGTGCCAGCACCACGACAGGGGGTAATCAGCCCCAGCATTTT.

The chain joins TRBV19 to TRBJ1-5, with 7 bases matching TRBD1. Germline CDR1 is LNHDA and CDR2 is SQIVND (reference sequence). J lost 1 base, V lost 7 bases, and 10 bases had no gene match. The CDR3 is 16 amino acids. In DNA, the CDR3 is TGTGCCAGTACCATTAGAGGGGGCACAAGCAATCAGCCCCAGCATTTT. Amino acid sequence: CASTIRGGTSNQPQHF. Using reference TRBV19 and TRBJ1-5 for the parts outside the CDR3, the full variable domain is DGGITQSPKYLFRKEGQNVTLSCEQNLNHDAMYWYRQDPGQGLRLIYYSQIVNDFQKGDIAEGYSVSREKKESFPLTVTSAQKNPTAFYLCASTIRGGTSNQPQHFGDGTRLSIL.

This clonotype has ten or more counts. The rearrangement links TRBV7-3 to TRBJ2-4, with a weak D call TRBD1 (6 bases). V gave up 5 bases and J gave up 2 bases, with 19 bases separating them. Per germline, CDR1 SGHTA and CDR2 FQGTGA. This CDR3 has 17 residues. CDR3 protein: CASSPGPGRGTKNIQYF. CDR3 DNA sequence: TGTGCCAGCAGCCCTGGGCCGGGCAGGGGTACCAAAAACATTCAGTACTTC.

The CDR3 spells CASSRGLFSGNTIYF. In DNA form, the CDR3 reads TGCGCCAGCAGCCGAGGACTGTTCTCTGGAAACACCATATATTTT. The genes are TRBV4-1 and TRBJ1-3, with unresolved D. This CDR3 is built from 15 residues. Germline V gene data show CDR1 as MGHRA and CDR2 as YSYEKL. V lost 4 bases to trimming and J lost 0 bases, with 10 bases between them.

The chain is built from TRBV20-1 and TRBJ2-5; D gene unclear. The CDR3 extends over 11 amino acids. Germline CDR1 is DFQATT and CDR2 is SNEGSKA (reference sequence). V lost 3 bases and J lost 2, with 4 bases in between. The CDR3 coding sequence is TGCAGTGCTAGGTTTCAAGAGACCCAGTACTTC. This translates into CSARFQETQYF.

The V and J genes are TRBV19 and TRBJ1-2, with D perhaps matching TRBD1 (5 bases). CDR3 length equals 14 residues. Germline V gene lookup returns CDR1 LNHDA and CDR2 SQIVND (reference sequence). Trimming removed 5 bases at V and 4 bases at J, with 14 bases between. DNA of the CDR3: TGTGCCAGTAGTCTCGGTGACAGATTCTATGGCTACACCTTC. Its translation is CASSLGDRFYGYTF.

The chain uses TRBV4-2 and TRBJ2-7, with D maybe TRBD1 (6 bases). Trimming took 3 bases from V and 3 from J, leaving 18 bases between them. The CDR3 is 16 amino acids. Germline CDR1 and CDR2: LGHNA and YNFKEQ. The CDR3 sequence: CASSQARDGTFYEQYF. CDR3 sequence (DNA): TGTGCCAGCAGCCAGGCCCGGGACGGGACATTCTACGAGCAGTACTTC.

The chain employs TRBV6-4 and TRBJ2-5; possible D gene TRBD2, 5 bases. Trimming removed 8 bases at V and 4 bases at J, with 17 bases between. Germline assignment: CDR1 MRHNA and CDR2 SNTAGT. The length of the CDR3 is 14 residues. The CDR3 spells CASEKRSRGETQYF. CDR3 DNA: TGTGCCAGCGAAAAACGGTCCCGGGGAGAGACCCAGTACTTC.

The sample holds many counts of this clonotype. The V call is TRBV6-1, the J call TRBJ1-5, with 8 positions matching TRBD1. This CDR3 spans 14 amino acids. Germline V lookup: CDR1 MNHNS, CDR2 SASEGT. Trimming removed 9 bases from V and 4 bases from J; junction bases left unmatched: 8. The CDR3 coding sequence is TGTGCCAGTGCAGTGGGGACAGGTAATCAGCCCCAGCATTTT. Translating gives CASAVGTGNQPQHF.

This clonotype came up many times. CDR3 region: CASSLWWSTEAFF. The CDR3 nucleotides read TGTGCCAGCAGCTTATGGTGGAGCACTGAAGCTTTCTTT. The chain carries TRBV7-2 and TRBJ1-1; D gene uncertain. This CDR3 has 13 amino acids. Between the trimmed V and J ends, which lost 2 bases and 4 bases, there was a span of 8 bases. Germline-derived CDR1 and CDR2 are SGHTA and FQGNSA.

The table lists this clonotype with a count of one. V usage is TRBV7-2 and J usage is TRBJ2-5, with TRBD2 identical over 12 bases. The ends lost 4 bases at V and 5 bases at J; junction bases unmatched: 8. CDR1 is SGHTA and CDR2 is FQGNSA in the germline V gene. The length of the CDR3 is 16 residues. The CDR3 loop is CASSSLAGGPWETQYF. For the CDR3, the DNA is TGTGCCAGCAGCTCCCTAGCGGGAGGGCCTTGGGAGACCCAGTACTTC.

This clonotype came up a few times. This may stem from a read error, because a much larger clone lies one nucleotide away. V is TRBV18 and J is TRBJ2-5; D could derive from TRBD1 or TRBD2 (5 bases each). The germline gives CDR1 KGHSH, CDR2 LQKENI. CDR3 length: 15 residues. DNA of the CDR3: TGTGCCAGCTCACCCGGGGACGCACGGCAAGAGGCCCAGTACTTC. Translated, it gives CASSPGDARQEAQYF.

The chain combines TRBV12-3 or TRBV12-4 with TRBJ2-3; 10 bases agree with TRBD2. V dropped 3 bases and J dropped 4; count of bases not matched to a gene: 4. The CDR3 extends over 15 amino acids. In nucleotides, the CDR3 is TGTGCCAGCAGTTTGCTCCTAGCGGGGGCAGATACGCAGTATTTT. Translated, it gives CASSLLLAGADTQYF.

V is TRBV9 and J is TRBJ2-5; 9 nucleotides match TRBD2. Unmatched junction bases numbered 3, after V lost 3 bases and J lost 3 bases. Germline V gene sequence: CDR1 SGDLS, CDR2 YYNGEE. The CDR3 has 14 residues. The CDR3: CASSASGNKETQYF. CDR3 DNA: TGTGCCAGCAGCGCTAGCGGGAATAAAGAGACCCAGTACTTC.

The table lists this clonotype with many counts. The CDR3: CASSIGTDGPQHF. CDR3 bases: TGTGCCAGCAGTATAGGGACAGACGGCCCCCAGCATTTT. V and J are TRBV12-3 or TRBV12-4 and TRBJ1-5, with TRBD1 identical over 7 bases. CDR3 length: 13 amino acids. Trimming cost V 5 bases and J 10 bases; bases outside gene matches: 8.

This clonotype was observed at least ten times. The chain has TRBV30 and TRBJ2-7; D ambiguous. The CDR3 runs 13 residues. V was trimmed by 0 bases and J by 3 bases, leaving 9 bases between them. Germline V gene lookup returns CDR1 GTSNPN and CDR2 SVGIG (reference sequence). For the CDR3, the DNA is TGTGCCTGGAGTGTACAAAACCTCTACGAGCAGTACTTC. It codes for CAWSVQNLYEQYF.

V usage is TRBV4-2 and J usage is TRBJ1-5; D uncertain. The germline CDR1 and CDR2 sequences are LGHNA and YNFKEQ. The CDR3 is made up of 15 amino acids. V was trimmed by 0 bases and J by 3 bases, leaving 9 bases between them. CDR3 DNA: TGTGCCAGCAGCCAAGAGTACCGGGACAATCAGCCCCAGCATTTT. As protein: CASSQEYRDNQPQHF.

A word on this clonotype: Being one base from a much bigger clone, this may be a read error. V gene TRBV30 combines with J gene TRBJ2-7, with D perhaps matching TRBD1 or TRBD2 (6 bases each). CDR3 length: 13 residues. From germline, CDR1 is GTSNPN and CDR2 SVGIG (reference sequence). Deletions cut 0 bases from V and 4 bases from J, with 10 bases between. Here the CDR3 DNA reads TGTGCCTGGAGTGTAGGGGGGCGATACGAGCAGTACTTC. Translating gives CAWSVGGRYEQYF.

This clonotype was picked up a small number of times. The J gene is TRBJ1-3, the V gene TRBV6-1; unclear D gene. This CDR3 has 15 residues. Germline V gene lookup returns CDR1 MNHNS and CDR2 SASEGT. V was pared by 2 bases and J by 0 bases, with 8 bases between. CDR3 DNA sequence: TGTGCCAGCAGTGAATTGATGAGCTCTGGAAACACCATATATTTT. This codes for CASSELMSSGNTIYF.

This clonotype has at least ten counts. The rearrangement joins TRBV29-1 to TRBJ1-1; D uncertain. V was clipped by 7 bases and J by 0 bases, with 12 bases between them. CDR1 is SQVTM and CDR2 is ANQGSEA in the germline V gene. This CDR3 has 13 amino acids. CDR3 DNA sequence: TGCAGCGGGCTGGAGAGGCTGAACACTGAAGCTTTCTTT. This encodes CSGLERLNTEAFF.

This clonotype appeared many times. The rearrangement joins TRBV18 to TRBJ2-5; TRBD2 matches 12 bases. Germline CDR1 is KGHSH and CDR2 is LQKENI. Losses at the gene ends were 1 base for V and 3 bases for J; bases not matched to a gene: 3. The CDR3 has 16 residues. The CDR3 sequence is CASSPLRLAGEETQYF. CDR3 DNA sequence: TGTGCCAGCTCACCACTTCGACTAGCGGGGGAAGAGACCCAGTACTTC. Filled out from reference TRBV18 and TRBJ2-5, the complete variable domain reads NAGVMQNPRHLVRRRGQEARLRCSPMKGHSHVYWYRQLPEEGLKFMVYLQKENIIDESGMPKERFSAEFPKEGPSILRIQQVVRGDSAAYFCASSPLRLAGEETQYFGPGTRLLVL.

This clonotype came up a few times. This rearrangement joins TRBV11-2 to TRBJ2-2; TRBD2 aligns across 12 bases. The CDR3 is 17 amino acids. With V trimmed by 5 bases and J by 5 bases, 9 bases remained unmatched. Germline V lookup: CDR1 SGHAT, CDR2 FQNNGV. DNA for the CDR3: TGTGCCAGCAGCCTAGGACTAGCGGGGAGAAGAACCGGGGAGCTGTTTTTT. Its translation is CASSLGLAGRRTGELFF.

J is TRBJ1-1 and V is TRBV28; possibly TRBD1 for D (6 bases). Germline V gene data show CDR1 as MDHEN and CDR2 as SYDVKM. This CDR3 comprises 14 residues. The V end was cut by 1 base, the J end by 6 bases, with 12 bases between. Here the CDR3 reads CASSLSHRASEAFF. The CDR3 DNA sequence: TGTGCCAGCAGTTTATCTCACAGGGCTTCTGAAGCTTTCTTT.

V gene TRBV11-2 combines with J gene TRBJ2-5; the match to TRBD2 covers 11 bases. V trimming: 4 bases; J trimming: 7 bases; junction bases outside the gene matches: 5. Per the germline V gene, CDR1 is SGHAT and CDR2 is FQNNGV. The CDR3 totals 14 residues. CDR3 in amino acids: CASSSTSGMVTQYF. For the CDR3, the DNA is TGTGCCAGCAGCTCGACTAGCGGGATGGTGACCCAGTACTTC.

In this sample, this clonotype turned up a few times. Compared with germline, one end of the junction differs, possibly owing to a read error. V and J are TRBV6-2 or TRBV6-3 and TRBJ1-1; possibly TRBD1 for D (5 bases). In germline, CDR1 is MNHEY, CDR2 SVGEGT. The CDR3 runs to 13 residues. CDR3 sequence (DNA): TGTGCCAGCAGTTGGACAACGAACACTGAAACTTTCTTT. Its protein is CASSWTTNTETFF.